The 8 T cell receptor beta chains below all came from one sample that was sequenced in a study of shared clonotypes between healthy human individuals. Sequenced by immunoSEQ multiplex PCR; TCRdb stores in-frame clones only, minus some. This table holds about 490,000 clones, around 79% found once. Sequences were obtained from PBMCs. Every receptor here comes from a woman in her forties in good health. Some clones in this sample may be carry-over from other donors' samples.

This clone has more than one count but fewer than ten. The V call is TRBV12-2, the J call TRBJ2-5; the table assigns TRBD2, which was not confirmed against the DNA. TRBV12-2 is a known pseudogene. The length of the CDR3 is 15 residues. CDR3 region: CASRLVAGEQETQYF. The DNA for the CDR3 is TGTGCAAGTCGCTTAGTGGCGGGGGAACAAGAGACCCAGTACTTC.

The chain uses TRBV25-1 and TRBJ2-7; 7 bases are shared with TRBD1. Germline CDR1 MGHDK, CDR2 SYGVNS. V shed 7 bases and J 4 bases; nucleotides not matched to a gene: 10. The CDR3 covers 14 residues. In nucleotides, the CDR3 is TGTGCCAGCACAGGGACCCCAGGGGGTTACGAGCAGTACTTC. This codes for CASTGTPGGYEQYF.

The chain combines TRBV28 with TRBJ2-5; 10 nucleotides match TRBD1. The V segment lost 5 bases and the J segment 4 bases; nucleotides outside the gene matches: 7. The CDR3 has 15 residues. CDR1 is MDHEN and CDR2 is SYDVKM in the germline V gene. In DNA, the CDR3 is TGTGCCAGCAGTACCAGACAGGGGGCGAGAGAGACCCAGTACTTC. Translation: CASSTRQGARETQYF.

To note about this clone: This clone may be a read error of a much larger clone one base away. The rearrangement uses TRBV30 and TRBJ1-5, with a tentative D call TRBD1 (5 bases). The germline V gene has CDR1 GTSNPN and CDR2 SVGIG (reference sequence). The CDR3 has 15 residues. The CDR3 bases are TGTGCCTGGAGTACGGGGCAGCTAGACAATCGGCCCCAGCATTTT. As protein: CAWSTGQLDNRPQHF. Based on the CDR3 plus reference TRBV30 and TRBJ1-5, the full variable domain is SQTIHQWPATLVQPVGSPLSLECTVEGTSNPNLYWYRQAAGRGLQLLFYSVGIGQISSEVPQNLSASRPQDRQFILSSKKLLLSDSGFYLCAWSTGQLDNRPQHFGDGTRLSIL.

This clone was counted once. This chain links TRBV5-1 with TRBJ2-5; D gene ambiguous. CDR1 and CDR2 from the germline V gene are SGHRS and YFSETQ. The V and J ends lost 1 base and 2 bases respectively, with 9 bases between them. The CDR3 runs to 14 residues. CDR3: CASSLKLVQETQYF. CDR3 DNA: TGCGCCAGCAGCTTGAAACTGGTGCAAGAGACCCAGTACTTC.

The chain has TRBV27 and TRBJ2-2; 9 nucleotides align to TRBD2. This CDR3 comprises 17 residues. The V gene end was trimmed by 1 base and the J gene end by 8 bases; junction bases not matched to a gene: 11. Germline values: CDR1 MNHEY, CDR2 SMNVEV (reference sequence). DNA for the CDR3: TGTGCCAGCAGTTTATGGTCAAGCGGGAGGCGAGGGGGGGAGCTGTTTTTT. This codes for CASSLWSSGRRGGELFF.

The chain uses TRBV7-9 and TRBJ2-7, with TRBD1 identical over 8 bases. Trimming at V came to 2 bases and at J to 5 bases, leaving 5 bases not matched to a gene. The CDR3 consists of 14 residues. Germline assignment: CDR1 SEHNR and CDR2 FQNEAQ (reference sequence). The DNA of the CDR3 is TGTGCCAGCAGCTTACCGCAGGGGGCGGACGAGCAGTACTTC. It translates to CASSLPQGADEQYF.

This clone is a singleton in its sample. The chain combines TRBV29-1 with TRBJ2-7; 7 positions agree with TRBD2. Germline V gives CDR1 SQVTM, CDR2 ANQGSEA. This CDR3 is 14 amino acids long. V shed 8 bases and J 2 bases; nucleotides not matched to a gene: 12. Here the CDR3 DNA reads TGCAGCATAAGACCAGCGGGAATGACCTACGAGCAGTACTTC. This gives the protein CSIRPAGMTYEQYF.